One and the same sample provided the 3 T cell receptor beta chains below, sequenced in a study of T cell responses to AZD1222 COVID-19 vaccine. Sequencing used immunoSEQ multiplex PCR; TCRdb keeps in-frame clones, though not all of them. The sample lists about 100,000 clones, 80% to 90% seen once, with 3.3% in the top ten. The material was peripheral blood, obtained on day 0 of AZD1222 vaccination. The source is an adult in good health.

V is TRBV2 and J is TRBJ1-6; a possible D gene is TRBD1 (6 bases). The CDR3 loop spans 16 amino acids. The germline gives CDR1 SNHLY, CDR2 FYNNEI. Trimming removed 0 bases at V and 10 bases at J, with 16 bases between. CDR3 DNA: TGTGCCAGCAGTGAAGCGGTCAGGGGAGGAGGATCACCCCTCCACTTT. It specifies CASSEAVRGGGSPLHF.

The chain has TRBV5-1 and TRBJ1-5, with a tentative D call TRBD1 (6 bases). The CDR3 is 15 residues long. Germline CDR1 and CDR2: SGHRS and YFSETQ. V was cut by 4 bases and J by 7 bases, with 18 bases left in between. CDR3 sequence (DNA): TGCGCCAGCAGCCCGGAGAAGGGGGAGAAACAGCCCCAGCATTTT. Residues: CASSPEKGEKQPQHF.

In this sample, this clone turned up once. The CDR3 DNA sequence: TGCAGCCCAGGAACCTTAACTGAAGCTTTCTTT. Encoded protein: CSPGTLTEAFF. The chain has TRBV29-1 and TRBJ1-1, with D uncertain. The CDR3 sequence is 11 residues long. V lost 8 bases and J lost 5, with 12 bases in between. Germline CDR1 and CDR2: SQVTM and ANQGSEA.